These 17 T cell receptor beta chains share one sample of origin, sequenced in a study of shared T cell receptors in the human thymus. Profiling relied on immunoSEQ multiplex PCR, and the TCRdb table lists in-frame clones only, not all of them. The sample holds over 350,000 clones; 95% are singletons and the top ten take 0.02%. Sequencing used thymocytes. These receptors all come from a human donor.

The chain joins TRBV4-2 to TRBJ1-1; no clear D. The germline V and J ends were trimmed by 0 bases and 4 bases, with 6 bases remaining between them. The CDR3 is 13 residues long. Germline assignment: CDR1 LGHNA and CDR2 YNFKEQ. CDR3: CASSQEGITEAFF. CDR3 DNA sequence: TGTGCCAGCAGCCAAGAGGGTATCACTGAAGCTTTCTTT.

V gene TRBV28 combines with J gene TRBJ2-1, with D possibly matching TRBD2 (5 bases). This CDR3 is built from 17 residues. V was clipped by 5 bases and J by 0 bases, with 17 bases between them. Germline CDR1 is MDHEN and CDR2 is SYDVKM. CDR3 in amino acids: CASSIGGPGRSYNEQFF. CDR3 nucleotides: TGTGCCAGCAGTATCGGCGGGCCCGGCCGCTCCTACAATGAGCAGTTCTTC.

V usage is TRBV19 and J usage is TRBJ2-2; 8 positions match TRBD1. Trimming took 3 bases from V and 5 from J; bases not matched to a gene: 8. Germline V gene lookup returns CDR1 LNHDA and CDR2 SQIVND (reference sequence). The CDR3 consists of 16 residues. This CDR3 is CASSITGTGGTGELFF. The CDR3 coding sequence is TGTGCCAGTAGTATCACCGGGACAGGAGGGACCGGGGAGCTGTTTTTT.

V usage is TRBV2 and J usage is TRBJ1-1; D is unresolved. Per the germline V gene, CDR1 is SNHLY and CDR2 is FYNNEI. The CDR3 is 12 residues long. With 7 bases removed from V and 1 base from J, the gap between germline ends came to 7 bases. The CDR3 sequence is CASTLWNTEAFF. The CDR3 DNA reads as TGTGCCAGCACGCTCTGGAACACTGAAGCTTTCTTT.

V usage is TRBV5-1 and J usage is TRBJ1-2; 7 nucleotides match TRBD1. CDR1 is SGHRS and CDR2 is YFSETQ in the germline V gene. This CDR3 contains 15 residues. The ends lost 0 bases at V and 5 bases at J; junction bases unmatched: 7. The CDR3 DNA sequence: TGCGCCAGCAGCTTGGCCGTGGCAGGGGGATATGGCTACACCTTC. This encodes CASSLAVAGGYGYTF. Looking up the rest from reference TRBV5-1 and TRBJ1-2 gives the full variable domain: KAGVTQTPRYLIKTRGQQVTLSCSPISGHRSVSWYQQTPGQGLQFLFEYFSETQRNKGNFPGRFSGRQFSNSRSEMNVSTLELGDSALYLCASSLAVAGGYGYTFGSGTRLTVV.

The genes are TRBV7-9 and TRBJ2-2, with D perhaps being TRBD1 or TRBD2 (5 bases each). The germline CDR1 and CDR2 sequences are SEHNR and FQNEAQ (reference sequence). The CDR3 loop spans 13 amino acids. V was cut by 10 bases and J by 6 bases, with 15 bases left in between. CDR3 bases: TGTGCCACCACCCTGGGACGGGCCGGGGAGCTGTTTTTT. Amino acid sequence: CATTLGRAGELFF.

The chain is built from TRBV11-3 and TRBJ2-1; D ambiguous. V lost 0 bases, J lost 7 bases, and 10 bases lay in between. This CDR3 is built from 14 residues. Germline loops: CDR1 SGHNT, CDR2 YENEEA. The CDR3 DNA follows: TGTGCCAGCAGCTTAGATTTATTGTCTAATGAGCAGTTCTTC. This codes for CASSLDLLSNEQFF.

This sequence joins TRBV5-1 and TRBJ2-5, with unresolved D. V was cut by 4 bases and J by 5 bases, with 21 bases left in between. The CDR3 extends over 16 amino acids. Germline V lookup: CDR1 SGHRS, CDR2 YFSETQ. As DNA, the CDR3 is TGCGCCAGCAGCGTTGGGCCCCCCCAAAAAGGGGAGACCCAGTACTTC. This gives the protein CASSVGPPQKGETQYF.

The genes are TRBV6-5 and TRBJ2-1; D uncertain. Germline-derived CDR1 and CDR2 are MNHEY and SVGAGI. V was clipped by 2 bases and J by 4 bases, with 12 bases between them. This CDR3 has 15 amino acids. In DNA, the CDR3 is TGTGCCAGCAGTTACGCATCCTCTAGGTACAATGAGCAGTTCTTC. This encodes CASSYASSRYNEQFF.

V gene TRBV28 combines with J gene TRBJ2-1; D may match TRBD1 or TRBD2 (6 bases each). The length of the CDR3 is 15 residues. CDR1 is MDHEN and CDR2 is SYDVKM in the germline V gene. Trimming shortened V by 5 bases and J by 7 bases, and 18 bases separated the two germline ends. The CDR3 nucleotides are TGTGCCAGCAGTCACCACCCGACGGGGGCTAATGAGCAGTTCTTC. It translates to CASSHHPTGANEQFF.

This clone came up once. The CDR3 nucleotides read TGTGCCAGCAGCCAAGATCTTCGCGGACTAGCGGGAGATCTCTCCTACAATGAGCAGTTCTTC. It translates to CASSQDLRGLAGDLSYNEQFF. The rearrangement uses TRBV14 and TRBJ2-1; TRBD2 agrees at 13 bases. The CDR3 is 21 residues long. V was clipped by 0 bases and J by 0 bases; unmatched bases: 11. Germline V gives CDR1 SGHDN, CDR2 FVKESK.

The chain has TRBV29-1 and TRBJ1-1; 9 nucleotides match TRBD1. CDR3 length equals 15 residues. CDR1 is SQVTM and CDR2 is ANQGSEA in the germline V gene. Trimming removed 5 bases from V and 0 bases from J; junction bases left unmatched: 7. CDR3 nucleotide sequence: TGCAGCGTTCCGTCCCGGGACAGGGTGAACACTGAAGCTTTCTTT. Amino acid sequence: CSVPSRDRVNTEAFF.

This chain connects TRBV28 to TRBJ1-4, with TRBD1 matching over 8 bases. Per the germline V gene, CDR1 is MDHEN and CDR2 is SYDVKM. The CDR3 sequence is 17 residues long. After removal of 3 bases from V and 7 bases from J, the junction contained 13 bases not matched to a gene. CDR3 protein: CASSFRGQGTCCEKLFF. In DNA form, the CDR3 reads TGTGCCAGCAGTTTCCGTGGACAGGGTACTTGTTGTGAAAAACTGTTTTTT.

This clone has more than one count but fewer than ten. V and J are TRBV2 and TRBJ2-2, with D perhaps being TRBD1 or TRBD2 (7 bases each). Germline-derived CDR1 and CDR2 are SNHLY and FYNNEI. The CDR3 extends over 15 amino acids. Trimming took 3 bases from V and 3 from J, leaving 11 bases between them. The CDR3 DNA reads as TGTGCCAGCAGTGAGGCAGGGGGGGACACCGGGGAGCTGTTTTTT. Protein sequence: CASSEAGGDTGELFF.

DNA for the CDR3: TGTGCCAGCGCCCCCTTAAAATCCGACAGCGGCTACACCTTC. Residues: CASAPLKSDSGYTF. The V call is TRBV27, the J call TRBJ1-2; maybe TRBD1 (5 bases). This CDR3 is 14 amino acids long. Germline values: CDR1 MNHEY, CDR2 SMNVEV (reference sequence). Trimming took 8 bases from V and 8 from J, leaving 21 bases between them.

The chain links TRBV11-3 to TRBJ2-3, with 9 bases aligning to TRBD2. V was clipped by 3 bases and J by 0 bases; unmatched bases: 7. The CDR3 extends over 17 amino acids. Germline CDR1 SGHNT, CDR2 YENEEA. CDR3 nucleotides: TGTGCCAGCAGCTTGGGCGGGAGGGCCGTCAGCACAGATACGCAGTATTTT. Translated, it gives CASSLGGRAVSTDTQYF.

CDR3: CASSFEGGLPNTGELFF. CDR3 nucleotide sequence: TGTGCCAGCAGCTTTGAGGGGGGCCTTCCGAACACCGGGGAGCTGTTTTTT. V is TRBV11-3 and J is TRBJ2-2; either TRBD1 or TRBD2 may fit D (6 bases each). CDR1 and CDR2 (germline): SGHNT, YENEEA. The CDR3 spans 17 residues. With 3 bases removed from V and 0 bases from J, the gap between germline ends came to 14 bases.